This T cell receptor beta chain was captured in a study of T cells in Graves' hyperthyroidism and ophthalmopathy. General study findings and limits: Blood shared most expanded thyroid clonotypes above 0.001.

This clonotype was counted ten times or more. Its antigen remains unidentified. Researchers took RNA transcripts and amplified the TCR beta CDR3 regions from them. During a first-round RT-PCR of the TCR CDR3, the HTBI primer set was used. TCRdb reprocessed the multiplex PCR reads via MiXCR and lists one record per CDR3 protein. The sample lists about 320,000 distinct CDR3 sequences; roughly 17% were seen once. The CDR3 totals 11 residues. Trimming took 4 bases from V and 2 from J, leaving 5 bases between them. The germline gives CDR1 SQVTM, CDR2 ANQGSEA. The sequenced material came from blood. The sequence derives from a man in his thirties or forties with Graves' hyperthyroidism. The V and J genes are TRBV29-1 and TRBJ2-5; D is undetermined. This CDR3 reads CSVGGQETQYF. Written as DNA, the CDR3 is TGCAGCGTTGGGGGACAAGAGACCCAGTACTTC.